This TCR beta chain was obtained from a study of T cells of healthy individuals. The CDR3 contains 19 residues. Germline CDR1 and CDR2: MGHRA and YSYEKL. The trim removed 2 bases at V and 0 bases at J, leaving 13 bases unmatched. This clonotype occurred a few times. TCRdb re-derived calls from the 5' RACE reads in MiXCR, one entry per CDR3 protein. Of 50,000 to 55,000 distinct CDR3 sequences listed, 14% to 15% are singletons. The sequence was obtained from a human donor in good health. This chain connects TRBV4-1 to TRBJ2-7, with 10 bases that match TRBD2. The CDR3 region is CASSQRASGGEPASYEQYF. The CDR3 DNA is TGCGCCAGCAGCCAAAGGGCTAGCGGGGGTGAACCAGCCTCCTACGAGCAGTACTTC.